The rows below give T cell receptor beta chains drawn from one sample of a study of T cells in tuberculosis. Produced via immunoSEQ multiplex PCR; TCRdb's table is partial and in-frame only. The table has 38,000 or so clones, about 96% seen once. Material for sequencing was PBMCs. The receptor source for this set is a donor between 5 and 29 years old with latent tuberculosis or without tuberculosis infection. Both conserved end residues are part of each CDR3. The D gene is left open where the match is weak. A row's size may be missing; if present it is once, few, many or a size class.

D	size	V	J	DNA	CDR3
TRBD1	.	TRBV5-1	TRBJ1-2	TGCGCCAGCAGCGGGGGGACAGGGGCCCTATATGGCTACACCTTC	CASSGGTGALYGYTF
.	.	TRBV6-1	TRBJ1-1	TGTGCCAGCAGTGAAACTCGCGCCAAGGAAGCTTTCTTT	CASSETRAKEAFF
.	.	TRBV7-9	TRBJ2-5	TGTGCCAGCAGCTCCGACGGGCAAGAGACCCAGTACTTC	CASSSDGQETQYF
.	.	TRBV4-1	TRBJ1-2	TGCGCCAGCAGCCAAGTCTTTACAGGATGGACTGGCTACACCTTC	CASSQVFTGWTGYTF
.	.	TRBV12-2	TRBJ1-5	TGTGCAAGTCGCCTACTCTCAGGTGGACAGGACCCTCTTTGTCAGCCCCAGCATTTT	CASRLLSGGQDPLCQPQHF
TRBD1	.	TRBV25-1	TRBJ1-2	TGTGCCAGCAGTGAAGTTAATGGACAGGAGGGTAGCTACTATGGCTACACCTTC	CASSEVNGQEGSYYGYTF
.	once	TRBV27	TRBJ2-7	TGTGCCAGCAATTATGTAGGAGATCTTGCCTACGAGCAGTACTTC	CASNYVGDLAYEQYF
.	.	TRBV25-1	TRBJ2-7	TGTGCCAGCAGTGCAAAATACGAGCAGTACTTC	CASSAKYEQYF
TRBD1	.	TRBV2	TRBJ1-1	TGTGCCAGCTCGATACAGGGGGACACTGAAGCTTTCTTT	CASSIQGDTEAFF
.	.	TRBV5-1	TRBJ1-4	TGCGCCAGCACTTCGACCCGAGGGGGTGAAAAACTGTTTTTT	CASTSTRGGEKLFF
.	.	TRBV25-1	TRBJ2-2	TGTGCCAGCAGTGAATTAGAATACACCGGGGAGCTGTTTTTT	CASSELEYTGELFF
.	.	TRBV28	TRBJ2-7	TGTGCCAGCGGCCCCCCGGGATCCCTCTCCTACGAGCAGTACTTC	CASGPPGSLSYEQYF
.	.	TRBV30	TRBJ1-1	TGTGCCTGGAGTGGGTCGGGTAACACTGAAGCTTTCTTT	CAWSGSGNTEAFF
.	.	TRBV28	TRBJ1-2	TGTGCCAGCAGCCCCCGAAGCCCAATCTATGGCTACACCTTC	CASSPRSPIYGYTF
.	.	TRBV6-1	TRBJ1-2	TGTGCCAGCACTTACGGGGGGTCGGATGGCTACACCTTC	CASTYGGSDGYTF
.	.	TRBV4-3	TRBJ1-1	TGCGCCAGCAGCCAACTGACTCACACTGAAGCTTTCTTT	CASSQLTHTEAFF
.	.	TRBV2	TRBJ2-1	TGTGCCAGCAGTGGCGGTAGTGAGCAGTTCTTC	CASSGGSEQFF
.	.	TRBV6-1	TRBJ2-7	TGTGCCAGCAGTGTCTCCCGTTCCTACGAGCAGTACTTC	CASSVSRSYEQYF
.	.	TRBV29-1	TRBJ1-2	TGCAGCGTTGAGGGCATCTTGGGCTACACCTTC	CSVEGILGYTF
TRBD1	.	TRBV11-2	TRBJ2-7	TGTGCCAGCAGCTCGGCCGGGACAGGGAGCGAGCAGTACTTC	CASSSAGTGSEQYF
.	.	TRBV9	TRBJ2-5	TGTGCCAGCAGCAAAGAACAGGGGAGGCAAGAGACCCAGTACTTC	CASSKEQGRQETQYF
.	.	TRBV5-6	TRBJ1-4	TGTGCCAGCAGCTTTTTCGACAGGCCAGCAACTAATGAAAAACTGTTTTTT	CASSFFDRPATNEKLFF
TRBD1	.	TRBV15	TRBJ1-5	TGTGCCACCAGCCTAAACGGGAGGGGGCTGATTCAGCCCCAGCATTTT	CATSLNGRGLIQPQHF
.	.	TRBV6-5	TRBJ1-2	TGTGCCAGCAGTCCTAGGAGGGGCTATGGCTACACCTTC	CASSPRRGYGYTF
TRBD2	.	TRBV7-2	TRBJ2-7	TGTGCCAGCAGCTTAGGGCGGGGGGGGTTCTACGAGCAGTACTTC	CASSLGRGGFYEQYF
TRBD1	.	TRBV4-3	TRBJ1-2	TGCGCCAGCAGCAAAGCAGGGACAGGGAGAGTGAGTAACTATGGCTACACCTTC	CASSKAGTGRVSNYGYTF
.	.	TRBV6-5	TRBJ1-1	TGTGCCAGCACCGGGGGAGTGGGCACTGAAGCTTTCTTT	CASTGGVGTEAFF
TRBD1	.	TRBV5-1	TRBJ2-5	TGCGCCAGCAGCTTAAAAGGGGGGACAGGGACCGGAGAGACCCAGTACTTC	CASSLKGGTGTGETQYF
.	.	TRBV28	TRBJ2-2	TGTGCCAGCAATCCGTCGAACACCGGGGAGCTGTTTTTT	CASNPSNTGELFF
.	.	TRBV5-1	TRBJ1-5	TGCGCCAGCAGCTTGGGGTCGCGGGCCTGGCCCCAGCATTTT	CASSLGSRAWPQHF
TRBD2	.	TRBV15	TRBJ2-5	TGTGCCACCAGCTTGAAGGGGGAGGTAGCGGGGGCGACCCAGTACTTC	CATSLKGEVAGATQYF
.	.	TRBV28	TRBJ1-6	TGTGCCAGCAGTTCCCCCTACAGATTCTCCTATAATTCACCCCTCCACTTT	CASSSPYRFSYNSPLHF
.	.	TRBV19	TRBJ2-7	TGTGCCAGTAGTCAGACAGGCTACGAGCAGTACTTC	CASSQTGYEQYF
TRBD2	.	TRBV2	TRBJ2-5	TGTGCCAGCAGTTTACTAGCGGGGGGGGTTGAGACCCAGTACTTC	CASSLLAGGVETQYF
TRBD1	.	TRBV7-2	TRBJ1-5	TGTGCCAGCAGCCTCGGACAGGGCAACTATCAGCCCCAGCATTTT	CASSLGQGNYQPQHF
.	.	TRBV7-9	TRBJ1-2	TGTGCCAGCAGCTTACGTCAGGGGCATGGCTACACCTTC	CASSLRQGHGYTF
.	once	TRBV27	TRBJ1-4	TGTGCCAGCAGCAACCGCGCTCTGTCGACAACTAATGAAAAACTGTTTTTT	CASSNRALSTTNEKLFF
TRBD1	.	TRBV2	TRBJ1-1	TGTGCCAGCAGTGTAAGGGGGCTGGGCACTGAAGCTTTCTTT	CASSVRGLGTEAFF
.	.	TRBV18	TRBJ1-1	TGTGCCAGCTCGTCGGACAGGAACACTGAAGCTTTCTTT	CASSSDRNTEAFF
.	.	TRBV7-9	TRBJ2-5	TGTGCCAGCAGCTCCAGCGTGGGAGAGACCCAGTACTTC	CASSSSVGETQYF
.	.	TRBV30	TRBJ1-1	TGTGCCTGTTCAGGCGTTAACACTGAAGCTTTCTTT	CACSGVNTEAFF
.	.	TRBV7-8	TRBJ2-1	TGTGCCAGCAGCTTAGATCGGGGCTACAATGAGCAGTTCTTC	CASSLDRGYNEQFF
TRBD1	.	TRBV10-2	TRBJ1-1	TGCGCCAGCAGTACCCCGGGACAGAGTTCCACTGAAGCTTTCTTT	CASSTPGQSSTEAFF
.	.	TRBV12-5	TRBJ2-3	TGTGCTAGTGGAAACGACTTCACAGATACGCAGTATTTT	CASGNDFTDTQYF
.	.	TRBV18	TRBJ2-1	TGTGCCAGCTCACCATTCCCGGTGAGGGGGGGGTCCTACAATGAGCAGTTCTTC	CASSPFPVRGGSYNEQFF